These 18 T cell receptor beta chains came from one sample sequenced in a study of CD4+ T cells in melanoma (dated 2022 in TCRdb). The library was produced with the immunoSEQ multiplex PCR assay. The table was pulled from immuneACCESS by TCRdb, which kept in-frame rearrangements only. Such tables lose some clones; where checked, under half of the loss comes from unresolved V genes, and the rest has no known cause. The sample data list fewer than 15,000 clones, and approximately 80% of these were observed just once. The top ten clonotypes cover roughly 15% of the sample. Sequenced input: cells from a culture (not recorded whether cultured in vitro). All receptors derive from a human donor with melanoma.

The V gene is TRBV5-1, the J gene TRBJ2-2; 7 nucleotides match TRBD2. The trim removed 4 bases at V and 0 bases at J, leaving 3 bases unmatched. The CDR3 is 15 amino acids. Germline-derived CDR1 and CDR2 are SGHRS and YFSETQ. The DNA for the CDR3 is TGCGCCAGCAGCCTCGGGGGGACGAACACCGGGGAGCTGTTTTTT. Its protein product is CASSLGGTNTGELFF.

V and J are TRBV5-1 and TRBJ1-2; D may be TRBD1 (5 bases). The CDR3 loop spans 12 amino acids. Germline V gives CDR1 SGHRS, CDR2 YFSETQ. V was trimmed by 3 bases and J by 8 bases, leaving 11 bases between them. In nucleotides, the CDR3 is TGCGCCAGCAGCTCTCCAGGGATGGGCTACACCTTC. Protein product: CASSSPGMGYTF. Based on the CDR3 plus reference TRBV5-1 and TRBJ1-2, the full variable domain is KAGVTQTPRYLIKTRGQQVTLSCSPISGHRSVSWYQQTPGQGLQFLFEYFSETQRNKGNFPGRFSGRQFSNSRSEMNVSTLELGDSALYLCASSSPGMGYTFGSGTRLTVV.

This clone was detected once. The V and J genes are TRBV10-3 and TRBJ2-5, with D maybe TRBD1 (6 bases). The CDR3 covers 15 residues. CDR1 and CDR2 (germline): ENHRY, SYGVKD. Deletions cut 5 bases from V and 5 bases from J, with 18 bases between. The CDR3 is CAISIGAGVLETQYF. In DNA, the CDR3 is TGTGCCATCAGTATTGGGGCAGGGGTTTTGGAGACCCAGTACTTC.

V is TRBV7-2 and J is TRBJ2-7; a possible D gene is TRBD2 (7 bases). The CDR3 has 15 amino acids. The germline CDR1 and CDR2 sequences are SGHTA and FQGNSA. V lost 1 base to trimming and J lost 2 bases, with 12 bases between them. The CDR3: CASSLVGGATYEQYF. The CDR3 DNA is TGTGCCAGCAGCTTAGTGGGGGGGGCCACCTACGAGCAGTACTTC.

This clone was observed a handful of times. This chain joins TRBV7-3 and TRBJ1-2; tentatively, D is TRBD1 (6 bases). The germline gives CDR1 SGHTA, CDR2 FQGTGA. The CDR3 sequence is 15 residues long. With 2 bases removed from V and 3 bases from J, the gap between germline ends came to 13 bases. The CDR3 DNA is TGTGCCAGCAGCTTATTGGGGCGGACAGACTATGGCTACACCTTC. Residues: CASSLLGRTDYGYTF.

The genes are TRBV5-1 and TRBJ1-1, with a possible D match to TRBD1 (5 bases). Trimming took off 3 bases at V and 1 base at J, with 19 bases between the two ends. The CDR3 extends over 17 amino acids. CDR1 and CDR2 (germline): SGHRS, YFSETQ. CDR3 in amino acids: CASSSGGGVSGNTEAFF. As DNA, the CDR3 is TGCGCCAGCAGCTCCGGCGGAGGGGTTTCGGGGAACACTGAAGCTTTCTTT.

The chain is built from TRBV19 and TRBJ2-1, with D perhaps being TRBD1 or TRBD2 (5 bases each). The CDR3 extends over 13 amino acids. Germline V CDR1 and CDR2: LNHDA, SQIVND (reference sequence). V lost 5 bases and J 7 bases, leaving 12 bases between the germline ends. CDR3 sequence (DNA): TGTGCCAGTAGTGTCTTGAGGGGTAATGAGCAGTTCTTC. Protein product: CASSVLRGNEQFF. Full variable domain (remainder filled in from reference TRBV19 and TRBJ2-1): DGGITQSPKYLFRKEGQNVTLSCEQNLNHDAMYWYRQDPGQGLRLIYYSQIVNDFQKGDIAEGYSVSREKKESFPLTVTSAQKNPTAFYLCASSVLRGNEQFFGPGTRLTVL.

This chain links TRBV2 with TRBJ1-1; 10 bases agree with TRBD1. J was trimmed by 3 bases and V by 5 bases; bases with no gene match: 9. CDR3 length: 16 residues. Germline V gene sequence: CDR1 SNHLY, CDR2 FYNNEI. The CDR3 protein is CASSLGQGRRDTEAFF. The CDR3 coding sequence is TGTGCCAGCAGTTTGGGACAGGGGAGGCGGGACACTGAAGCTTTCTTT. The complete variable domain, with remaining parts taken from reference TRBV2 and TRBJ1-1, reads EPEVTQTPSHQVTQMGQEVILRCVPISNHLYFYWYRQILGQKVEFLVSFYNNEISEKSEIFDDQFSVERPDGSNFTLKIRSTKLEDSAMYFCASSLGQGRRDTEAFFGQGTRLTVV.

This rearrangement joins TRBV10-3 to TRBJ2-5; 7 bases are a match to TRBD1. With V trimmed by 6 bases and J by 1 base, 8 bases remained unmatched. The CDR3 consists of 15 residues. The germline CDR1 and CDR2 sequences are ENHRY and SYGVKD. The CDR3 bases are TGTGCCATCAGCGATATGGACAGGCTCCAAGAGACCCAGTACTTC. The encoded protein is CAISDMDRLQETQYF.

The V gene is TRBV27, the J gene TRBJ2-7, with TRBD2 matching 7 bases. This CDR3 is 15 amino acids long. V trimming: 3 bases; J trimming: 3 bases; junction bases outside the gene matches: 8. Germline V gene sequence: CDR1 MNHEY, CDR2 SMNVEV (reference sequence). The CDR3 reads CASSLGGTIGYEQYF. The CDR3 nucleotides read TGTGCCAGCAGTTTGGGGGGGACTATTGGCTACGAGCAGTACTTC.

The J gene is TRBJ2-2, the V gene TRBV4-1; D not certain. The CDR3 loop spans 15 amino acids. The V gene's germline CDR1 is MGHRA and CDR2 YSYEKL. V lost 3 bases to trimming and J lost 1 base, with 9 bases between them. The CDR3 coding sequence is TGCGCCAGCAGCCACCACGGAATGAACACCGGGGAGCTGTTTTTT. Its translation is CASSHHGMNTGELFF.

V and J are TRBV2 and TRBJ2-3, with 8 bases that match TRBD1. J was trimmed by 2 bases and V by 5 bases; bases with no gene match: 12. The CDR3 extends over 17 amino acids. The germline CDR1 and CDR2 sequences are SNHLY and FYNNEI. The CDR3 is CASSLRRQGIYTDTQYF. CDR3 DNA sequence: TGTGCCAGCAGTTTACGCCGACAGGGGATATACACAGATACGCAGTATTTT.

CDR3: CSVRTTGVADTQYF. As DNA, the CDR3 is TGCAGCGTACGCACGACAGGGGTAGCAGATACGCAGTATTTT. This chain connects TRBV29-1 to TRBJ2-3, with 8 bases fitting TRBD1. Trimming cost V 6 bases and J 4 bases; bases outside gene matches: 9. CDR3 length: 14 amino acids. Germline CDR1 SQVTM, CDR2 ANQGSEA.

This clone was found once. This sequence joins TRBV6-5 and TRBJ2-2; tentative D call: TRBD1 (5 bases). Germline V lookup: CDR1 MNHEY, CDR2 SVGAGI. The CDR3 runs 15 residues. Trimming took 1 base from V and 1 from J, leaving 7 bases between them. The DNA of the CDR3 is TGTGCCAGCAGTTACTTTACAGGGAACACCGGGGAGCTGTTTTTT. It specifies CASSYFTGNTGELFF.

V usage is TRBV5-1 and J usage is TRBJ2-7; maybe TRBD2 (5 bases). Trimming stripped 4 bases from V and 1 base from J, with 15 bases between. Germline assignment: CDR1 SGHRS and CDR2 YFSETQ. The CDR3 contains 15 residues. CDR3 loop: CASSPPERLSYEQYF. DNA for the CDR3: TGCGCCAGCAGCCCCCCCGAGAGACTATCCTACGAGCAGTACTTC.

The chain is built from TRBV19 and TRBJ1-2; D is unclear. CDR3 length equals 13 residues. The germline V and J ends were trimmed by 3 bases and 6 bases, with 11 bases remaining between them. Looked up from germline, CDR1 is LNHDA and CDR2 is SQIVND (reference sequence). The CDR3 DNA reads TGTGCCAGTAGTATCGAGGCGGCGAATGGCTACACCTTC. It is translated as CASSIEAANGYTF. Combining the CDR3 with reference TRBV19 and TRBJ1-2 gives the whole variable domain DGGITQSPKYLFRKEGQNVTLSCEQNLNHDAMYWYRQDPGQGLRLIYYSQIVNDFQKGDIAEGYSVSREKKESFPLTVTSAQKNPTAFYLCASSIEAANGYTFGSGTRLTVV.

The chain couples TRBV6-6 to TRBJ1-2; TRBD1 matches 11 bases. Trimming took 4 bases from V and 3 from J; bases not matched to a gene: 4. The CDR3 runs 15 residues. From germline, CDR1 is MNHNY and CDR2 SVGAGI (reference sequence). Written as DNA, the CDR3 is TGTGCCAGCAGTTCCGGGACAGGGGGTGACTATGGCTACACCTTC. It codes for CASSSGTGGDYGYTF.

This CDR3 reads CASSYGDSYYTDTQYF. DNA of the CDR3: TGTGCCAGCAGTTACGGGGACAGCTATTACACAGATACGCAGTATTTT. The chain uses TRBV6-6 and TRBJ2-3, with 7 bases identical to TRBD1. Germline CDR1 MNHNY, CDR2 SVGAGI (reference sequence). With V trimmed by 2 bases and J by 2 bases, 7 bases remained unmatched. The length of the CDR3 is 16 residues.